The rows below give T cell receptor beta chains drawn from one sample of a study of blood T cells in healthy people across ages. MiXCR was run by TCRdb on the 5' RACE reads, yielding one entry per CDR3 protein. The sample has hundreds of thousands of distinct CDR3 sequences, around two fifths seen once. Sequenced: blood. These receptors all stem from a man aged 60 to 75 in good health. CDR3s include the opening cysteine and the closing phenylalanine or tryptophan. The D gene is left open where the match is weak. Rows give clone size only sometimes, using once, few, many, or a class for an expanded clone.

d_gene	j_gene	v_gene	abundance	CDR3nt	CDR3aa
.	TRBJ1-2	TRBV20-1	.	TGCAGTGCTAGAGACGGACGGGGGGCGCATTATGGCTACACCTTC	CSARDGRGAHYGYTF
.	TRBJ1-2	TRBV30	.	TGTGCCTGGAGTGTAAAACAGGGAAGGTATGGCTACACCTTC	CAWSVKQGRYGYTF
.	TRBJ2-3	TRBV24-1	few	TGTGCCACCTCAGATTCGGTCGACGTAACTAGCACAGATACGCAGTATTTT	CATSDSVDVTSTDTQYF
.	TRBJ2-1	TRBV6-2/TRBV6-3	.	TGTGCCAGCAGCGCTTGGACGGGTAGCTCCTACAATGAGCAGTTCTTC	CASSAWTGSSYNEQFF
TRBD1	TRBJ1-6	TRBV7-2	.	TGTGCCAGCAGCTTATTCTCGACAGGGCGTAATTCACCCCTCCACTTT	CASSLFSTGRNSPLHF
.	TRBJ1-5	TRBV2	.	TGTGCCAGCAGGAGGGACCTACAGGATCAGCCCCAGCATTTT	CASRRDLQDQPQHF
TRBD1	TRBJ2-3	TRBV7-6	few	TGTGCCAGCAGCTTACGGTCAGGGGGACGGGAAGATACGCAGTATTTT	CASSLRSGGREDTQYF
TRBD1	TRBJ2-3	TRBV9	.	TGTGCCAGCAGCGACTGGGACAGCCCTTGGGCAGATACGCAGTATTTT	CASSDWDSPWADTQYF
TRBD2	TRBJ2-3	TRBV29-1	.	TGCAGCGTTCCTGGACTAGCGGGTTCCCGGGCAGCTACGCAGTATTTT	CSVPGLAGSRAATQYF
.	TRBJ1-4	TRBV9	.	TGTGCCAGCACCCGCGACGGGGTCTCCCCCGAAAAACTGTTTTTT	CASTRDGVSPEKLFF
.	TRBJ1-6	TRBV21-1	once	TGTGCCAGCAGCAAGCGGGGACAGCAAGATTCACCCCCCCACTTT	CASSKRGQQDSPPHF
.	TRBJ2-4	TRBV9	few	TGTGCCAGCAGCGGATTGACGGGGGAAAACATTCAGTACTTC	CASSGLTGENIQYF
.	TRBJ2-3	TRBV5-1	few	TGCGCCAGCAGCTTGGATGACGGTGTCTTAGATACGCAGTATTTT	CASSLDDGVLDTQYF
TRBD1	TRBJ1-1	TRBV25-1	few	TGTGCCAGCAGTGATACAGGGGTCCCGAACACTGAAGCTTTCTTT	CASSDTGVPNTEAFF
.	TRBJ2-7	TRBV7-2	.	TGTGCCTCTCGACTGCTGCCCTACGAGCTGTACTTC	CASRLLPYELYF
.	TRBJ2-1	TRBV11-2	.	TGTGCCAGCAGCGAAAGTCGCAATGAGCAGTTCTTC	CASSESRNEQFF
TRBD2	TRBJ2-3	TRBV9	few	TGTGCCAGCAGCGGCCTAGCGGGGGAGTACACAGATACGCAGTATTTT	CASSGLAGEYTDTQYF
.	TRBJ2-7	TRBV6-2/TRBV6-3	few	TGTGCCAGCCAGAACTTCGGGACGACCTACGAGCAGTACTTC	CASQNFGTTYEQYF
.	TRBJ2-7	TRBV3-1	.	TGTGCCAGCTCCCGACGGGTAGATTACGAGCAGTACTTC	CASSRRVDYEQYF
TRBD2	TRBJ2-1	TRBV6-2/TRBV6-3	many	TGTGCCAGCAGTTATAGCGGGGGTTCCTACAATGAGCAGTTCTTC	CASSYSGGSYNEQFF
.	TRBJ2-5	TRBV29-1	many	TGCAGCGTTGACAGTCTGGGCTACCAAGAGACCCAGTACTTC	CSVDSLGYQETQYF
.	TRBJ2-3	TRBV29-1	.	TGCAGCGTTTCTGGACAGCTCACAGATACGCAGTATTTT	CSVSGQLTDTQYF
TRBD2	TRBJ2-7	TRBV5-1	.	TGCGCCAGCAGCTTGGCCAGCGGGGGCATATACGAGCAGTACTTC	CASSLASGGIYEQYF
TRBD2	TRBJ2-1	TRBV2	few	TGTGCCAGCAGAGCCCCCATAGAATTAGTATGGCTAGCGGAGACGACCGTGTTCTTC	CASRAPIELVWLAETTVFF
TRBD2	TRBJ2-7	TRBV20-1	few	TGCAGTGCTAGAGAGGGCGGGGGTTTCAACAATGAGCAGTACTTC	CSAREGGGFNNEQYF
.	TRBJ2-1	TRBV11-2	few	TGTGCCAGCAGCTTAGAGTGGGACATAATCAATGAGCAGTTCTTC	CASSLEWDIINEQFF
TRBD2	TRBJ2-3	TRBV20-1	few	TGCAGTGCTGCCCTTTTAGCGGGGGCATCAGGCACAGATACGCAGTATTTT	CSAALLAGASGTDTQYF
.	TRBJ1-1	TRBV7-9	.	TGTGCCAGCAGCTTAGGTAAATTGAACACTGAAGCTTTCTTT	CASSLGKLNTEAFF
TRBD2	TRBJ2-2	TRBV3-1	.	TGTGCCAGCAGCCGCCGGACTAGCCTAGGGACCGGGGAGCTGTTTTTT	CASSRRTSLGTGELFF
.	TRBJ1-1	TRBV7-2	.	TGTGCCAGCAGCTTAATGCATGAAGCTTTCTTT	CASSLMHEAFF
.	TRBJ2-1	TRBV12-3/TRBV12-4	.	.	CASRWGGGSYNEQVF
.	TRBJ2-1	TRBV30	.	TGTGCCTGGAGTATTGGGACACAGAATGAGCAGTTCTTC	CAWSIGTQNEQFF
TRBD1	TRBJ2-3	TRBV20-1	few	TGCAGTGCTAATCCACTTAAAGGGACAGGTCACACAGATACGCAGTATTTT	CSANPLKGTGHTDTQYF
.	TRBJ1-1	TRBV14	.	TGTGTCAGCACCAAAACGGTAAACACTGAAGCTTTCTTT	CVSTKTVNTEAFF
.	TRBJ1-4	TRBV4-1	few	TGCGCCAGCAGCCAAGTGGGTTTCGTGGAGACAACTAATGAAAAACTGTTTTTT	CASSQVGFVETTNEKLFF
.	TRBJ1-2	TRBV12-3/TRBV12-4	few	TGTGCCAGCAGTTTAAGGGGTATCGACTATGGCTACACCTTC	CASSLRGIDYGYTF
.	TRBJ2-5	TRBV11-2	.	TGTGCCAGCAGCTTACGGGGGGCGTTCGGAGAGACCCAGTACTTC	CASSLRGAFGETQYF
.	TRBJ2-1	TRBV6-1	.	TGTGCCAGCAGTGGAAAGGGGGGCCCCTCCTACAATGAGCAGTTCTTC	CASSGKGGPSYNEQFF
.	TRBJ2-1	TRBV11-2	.	TGTGCCAGCAGCTTAGATCCCCTAGGGGGGTCCTACAATGAGCAGTTCTTC	CASSLDPLGGSYNEQFF
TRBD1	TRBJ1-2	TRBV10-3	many	TGTGCCATCAGGCGGACAGGGGGTGACTATGGCTACACCTTC	CAIRRTGGDYGYTF
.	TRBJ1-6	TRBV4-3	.	TGCGCCAGCAGCCAAGCGGGGGGGGAGACTTATAATTCACCCCTCCACTTT	CASSQAGGETYNSPLHF
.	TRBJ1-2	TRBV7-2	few	TGTGCCAGCAGCTTACACAAACCGTCACAGGGTTGGGTTGATGGCTACACCTTC	CASSLHKPSQGWVDGYTF
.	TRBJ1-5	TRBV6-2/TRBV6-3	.	TGTGCCAGCAGTTCAAACCAGGGCTGGGATCAGCCCCAGCATTTT	CASSSNQGWDQPQHF
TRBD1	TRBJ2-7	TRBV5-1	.	TGCGCCAGCGGCGACAGGGGGAGCTACGAGCAGTACTTC	CASGDRGSYEQYF
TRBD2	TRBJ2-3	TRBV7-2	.	TGTGCCAGCGGCTTAGCTGGACTAGCCACAGATACGCAGTATTTT	CASGLAGLATDTQYF
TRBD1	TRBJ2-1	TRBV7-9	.	TGTGCCAGCAGCTTCGACAGGGGGTACAATGAGCAGTTCTTC	CASSFDRGYNEQFF
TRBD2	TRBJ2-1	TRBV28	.	TGTGCCAGCAGTTTTGTGAGGTTTGGTTCGGGCGGGGGGGCCGTCGGGTCTGAGCAGTTCTTC	CASSFVRFGSGGGAVGSEQFF
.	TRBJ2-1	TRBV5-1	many	TGTGCCAGCAGCTTAGTGGGAGGACCCTACAATGAGCAGTTCTTC	CASSLVGGPYNEQFF
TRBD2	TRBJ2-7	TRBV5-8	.	TGTGCCAGCATGGTTAGCGGGGGGACAACCTACGAGCAGTACTTC	CASMVSGGTTYEQYF
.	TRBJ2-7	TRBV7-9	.	TGTGCCAGCAGCTTGCAGGGCGGGGAGAACTACGAGCAGTACTTC	CASSLQGGENYEQYF
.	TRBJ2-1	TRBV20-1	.	TGCAGTGCAAAAGTGGGACGGGCCGGGTCCTACAATGAGCAGTTCTTC	CSAKVGRAGSYNEQFF
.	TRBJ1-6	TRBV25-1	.	TGTGCCAGCAGTGACGGGGGCGAAAGCTCCTATAATTCACCCCTCCACTTT	CASSDGGESSYNSPLHF